This is a list of T cell receptor beta chains from one sample in a study of blood T cell repertoires in COVID-19. The method was immunoSEQ multiplex PCR; TCRdb's version includes in-frame clones alone and lacks a portion of them. This table holds about 180,000 clones, approximately 86% found once. The material sequenced was peripheral blood. The receptors were gathered from a man in his forties or fifties with active or convalescent COVID-19. The CDR3 runs from the conserved cysteine through the conserved F or W. The D gene is left open where the match is weak. Clone sizes are given selectively: once, few, many, or a class where the clone is expanded.

abundance: few
j_gene: TRBJ1-5
len: 14
d_gene: .
v_gene: TRBV28
CDR3aa: CASSSEKSNQPQHF
CDR3nt: TGTGCCAGCAGCTCTGAGAAAAGCAATCAGCCCCAGCATTTT

abundance: .
j_gene: TRBJ2-5
len: 13
d_gene: .
v_gene: TRBV7-3
CDR3aa: CASSNGNQETQYF
CDR3nt: TGTGCCAGCAGCAACGGTAACCAAGAGACCCAGTACTTC

abundance: .
j_gene: TRBJ2-7
len: 14
d_gene: .
v_gene: TRBV7-2
CDR3aa: CASSLLWEVGEQYF
CDR3nt: TGTGCCAGCAGCCTACTGTGGGAGGTAGGCGAGCAGTACTTC

abundance: .
j_gene: TRBJ1-2
len: 17
d_gene: TRBD1
v_gene: TRBV19
CDR3aa: CASSPREGTGGAGGYTF
CDR3nt: TGTGCCAGTAGTCCCCGGGAGGGGACAGGGGGCGCGGGGGGCTACACCTTC

abundance: .
j_gene: TRBJ2-2
len: 15
d_gene: .
v_gene: TRBV5-1
CDR3aa: CASSLSQTNTGELFF
CDR3nt: TGCGCCAGCAGCTTGTCCCAAACGAACACCGGGGAGCTGTTTTTT

abundance: .
j_gene: TRBJ2-1
len: 13
d_gene: .
v_gene: TRBV9
CDR3aa: CASSADSHNEQFF
CDR3nt: TGTGCCAGCAGCGCCGACAGCCACAATGAGCAGTTCTTC

abundance: .
j_gene: TRBJ2-3
len: 15
d_gene: .
v_gene: TRBV6-5
CDR3aa: CASTLVDRGTDTQYF
CDR3nt: TGTGCCAGCACCCTCGTCGACAGAGGCACAGATACGCAGTATTTT

abundance: once
j_gene: TRBJ1-2
len: 16
d_gene: TRBD1
v_gene: TRBV10-3
CDR3aa: CAITTTGGGFTYGYTF
CDR3nt: TGTGCCATCACCACGACAGGGGGCGGTTTTACCTATGGCTACACCTTC

abundance: .
j_gene: TRBJ2-7
len: 12
d_gene: .
v_gene: TRBV29-1
CDR3aa: CSVEVQFVGQYF
CDR3nt: TGCAGCGTTGAAGTACAGTTTGTAGGGCAGTACTTC

abundance: .
j_gene: TRBJ1-5
len: 16
d_gene: TRBD1
v_gene: TRBV19
CDR3aa: CASSLADRGPGQPQHF
CDR3nt: TGTGCCAGTAGTCTAGCGGACAGGGGGCCCGGTCAGCCCCAGCATTTT

abundance: .
j_gene: TRBJ1-2
len: 15
d_gene: .
v_gene: TRBV12-5
CDR3aa: CASGRGTASLYGYTF
CDR3nt: TGTGCTAGTGGCCGCGGGACCGCATCCCTCTATGGCTACACCTTC

abundance: .
j_gene: TRBJ1-5
len: 12
d_gene: .
v_gene: TRBV19
CDR3aa: CASSIGYGPQHF
CDR3nt: TGTGCCAGTAGTATAGGGTACGGGCCCCAGCATTTT

abundance: .
j_gene: TRBJ2-5
len: 13
d_gene: TRBD1
v_gene: TRBV7-2
CDR3aa: CASSPGTEETQYF
CDR3nt: TGTGCCAGCAGCCCAGGGACAGAAGAGACCCAGTACTTC

abundance: .
j_gene: TRBJ2-1
len: 15
d_gene: TRBD2
v_gene: TRBV24-1
CDR3aa: CATSSTATGGSEQFF
CDR3nt: TGTGCCACCAGTAGTACAGCTACGGGGGGTAGTGAGCAGTTCTTC

abundance: once
j_gene: TRBJ1-1
len: 12
d_gene: .
v_gene: TRBV30
CDR3aa: CAWVTVYTEAFF
CDR3nt: TGTGCCTGGGTTACAGTTTACACTGAAGCTTTCTTT

abundance: .
j_gene: TRBJ2-1
len: 15
d_gene: TRBD1
v_gene: TRBV14
CDR3aa: CASSPQGAYGNEQFF
CDR3nt: TGTGCCAGCTCCCCCCAGGGGGCATACGGGAATGAGCAGTTCTTC

abundance: .
j_gene: TRBJ2-7
len: 14
d_gene: TRBD2
v_gene: TRBV10-3
CDR3aa: CAISGTSGTYEQYF
CDR3nt: TGTGCCATCAGCGGGACTAGCGGGACCTACGAGCAGTACTTC

abundance: .
j_gene: TRBJ1-2
len: 14
d_gene: TRBD1
v_gene: TRBV10-3
CDR3aa: CAISSRDRDYGYTF
CDR3nt: TGTGCCATCAGTTCCCGGGACAGAGATTATGGCTACACCTTC

abundance: .
j_gene: TRBJ1-5
len: 20
d_gene: TRBD1
v_gene: TRBV11-3
CDR3aa: CASSLVGTGALPDSNQPQHF
CDR3nt: TGTGCCAGCAGCTTAGTAGGGACAGGGGCCTTACCGGATAGCAATCAGCCCCAGCATTTT

abundance: once
j_gene: TRBJ2-5
len: 16
d_gene: .
v_gene: TRBV27
CDR3aa: CASSLYTTTGRETQYF
CDR3nt: TGTGCCAGCAGCTTATATACTACGACAGGACGTGAGACCCAGTACTTC

abundance: .
j_gene: TRBJ1-2
len: 13
d_gene: .
v_gene: TRBV18
CDR3aa: CASSPRTDYGYTF
CDR3nt: TGTGCCAGCTCACCTCGGACAGACTATGGCTACACCTTC

abundance: .
j_gene: TRBJ1-1
len: 14
d_gene: .
v_gene: TRBV3-1/TRBV3-2
CDR3aa: CASSPLDKNTEAFF
CDR3nt: TGTGCCAGCAGCCCCCTTGACAAGAACACTGAAGCTTTCTTT

abundance: .
j_gene: TRBJ1-6
len: 16
d_gene: TRBD1
v_gene: TRBV4-1
CDR3aa: CASSQETGTGSMPLHF
CDR3nt: TGCGCCAGCAGCCAAGAGACAGGGACAGGGTCGATGCCCCTCCACTTT

abundance: .
j_gene: TRBJ2-7
len: 12
d_gene: TRBD1
v_gene: TRBV10-3
CDR3aa: CATRTGSYEQYF
CDR3nt: TGTGCCACTAGGACAGGAAGCTACGAGCAGTACTTC

abundance: .
j_gene: TRBJ2-5
len: 15
d_gene: TRBD1
v_gene: TRBV7-7
CDR3aa: CASSPYGQGRETQYF
CDR3nt: TGTGCCAGCAGCCCCTACGGACAGGGCCGGGAGACCCAGTACTTC

abundance: .
j_gene: TRBJ2-3
len: 15
d_gene: TRBD2
v_gene: TRBV7-3
CDR3aa: CASSPAGTRADTQYF
CDR3nt: TGTGCCAGCAGCCCAGCCGGGACTAGAGCAGATACGCAGTATTTT

abundance: .
j_gene: TRBJ1-2
len: 12
d_gene: .
v_gene: TRBV12-3/TRBV12-4
CDR3aa: CASSRPTGGYTF
CDR3nt: TGTGCCAGCAGCCGACCGACAGGTGGCTACACCTTC

abundance: .
j_gene: TRBJ2-2
len: 17
d_gene: TRBD1
v_gene: TRBV28
CDR3aa: CASSQAGTGGWTGELFF
CDR3nt: TGTGCCAGCAGTCAAGCCGGGACAGGGGGCTGGACCGGGGAGCTGTTTTTT

abundance: once
j_gene: TRBJ1-4
len: 17
d_gene: TRBD1
v_gene: TRBV6-2/TRBV6-3
CDR3aa: CASSYPMDRGKDEKLFF
CDR3nt: TGTGCCAGCAGTTACCCAATGGACAGGGGAAAGGATGAAAAACTGTTTTTT

abundance: .
j_gene: TRBJ2-1
len: 14
d_gene: TRBD2
v_gene: TRBV19
CDR3aa: CASRGLAEDNEQFF
CDR3nt: TGTGCCAGTAGGGGACTAGCGGAGGACAATGAGCAGTTCTTC

abundance: .
j_gene: TRBJ1-5
len: 13
d_gene: TRBD1
v_gene: TRBV12-3/TRBV12-4
CDR3aa: CASSFGQGEPQHF
CDR3nt: TGTGCCAGCAGTTTTGGACAGGGGGAGCCCCAGCATTTT

abundance: .
j_gene: TRBJ1-2
len: 15
d_gene: .
v_gene: TRBV18
CDR3aa: CASSLVIGPTNGYTF
CDR3nt: TGTGCCAGCTCACTCGTGATTGGGCCGACTAATGGCTACACCTTC

abundance: once
j_gene: TRBJ1-5
len: 14
d_gene: .
v_gene: TRBV28
CDR3aa: CASTPGGIDQPQHF
CDR3nt: TGTGCCAGCACGCCGGGGGGGATTGATCAGCCCCAGCATTTT

abundance: .
j_gene: TRBJ1-2
len: 14
d_gene: .
v_gene: TRBV6-6
CDR3aa: CASTPWGSYYGYTF
CDR3nt: TGTGCCAGCACCCCCTGGGGCAGCTATTATGGCTACACCTTC

abundance: .
j_gene: TRBJ1-5
len: 16
d_gene: TRBD1
v_gene: TRBV10-2
CDR3aa: CASSPTGEVSYQPQHF
CDR3nt: TGCGCCAGCAGTCCAACAGGGGAAGTGTCGTATCAGCCCCAGCATTTT

abundance: .
j_gene: TRBJ1-4
len: 14
d_gene: TRBD1
v_gene: TRBV7-2
CDR3aa: CASSLLGQGEKLFF
CDR3nt: TGTGCCAGCAGCTTACTGGGACAGGGCGAAAAACTGTTTTTT

abundance: .
j_gene: TRBJ1-5
len: 15
d_gene: .
v_gene: TRBV10-2
CDR3aa: CASSESGGGNQPQHF
CDR3nt: TGCGCCAGCAGTGAGTCAGGAGGGGGCAATCAGCCCCAGCATTTT

abundance: .
j_gene: TRBJ2-5
len: 13
d_gene: .
v_gene: TRBV29-1
CDR3aa: CSVEVSRQETQYF
CDR3nt: TGCAGCGTTGAAGTCTCGAGGCAAGAGACCCAGTACTTC

abundance: .
j_gene: TRBJ1-1
len: 13
d_gene: .
v_gene: TRBV6-5
CDR3aa: CASSRTVNTEAFF
CDR3nt: TGTGCCAGCAGTAGGACTGTGAACACTGAAGCTTTCTTT

abundance: .
j_gene: TRBJ2-1
len: 15
d_gene: TRBD1
v_gene: TRBV6-5
CDR3aa: CASRPTGTGVNEQFF
CDR3nt: TGTGCCAGCAGGCCAACCGGGACAGGGGTCAATGAGCAGTTCTTC

abundance: .
j_gene: TRBJ1-1
len: 14
d_gene: .
v_gene: TRBV5-6
CDR3aa: CASSLVGMNTEAFF
CDR3nt: TGTGCCAGCAGCTTGGTTGGCATGAACACTGAAGCTTTCTTT

abundance: few
j_gene: TRBJ1-2
len: 16
d_gene: .
v_gene: TRBV30
CDR3aa: CAWSAPDRLANYGYTF
CDR3nt: TGTGCCTGGAGTGCCCCCGACAGGCTAGCTAACTATGGCTACACCTTC

abundance: .
j_gene: TRBJ1-5
len: 14
d_gene: TRBD1
v_gene: TRBV5-1
CDR3aa: CASSLGTGNQPQHF
CDR3nt: TGCGCCAGCAGCCTAGGGACAGGCAATCAGCCCCAGCATTTT

abundance: .
j_gene: TRBJ2-7
len: 12
d_gene: .
v_gene: TRBV7-9
CDR3aa: CAQKVGANEQYF
CDR3nt: TGTGCCCAAAAAGTAGGAGCGAACGAGCAGTACTTC

abundance: .
j_gene: TRBJ1-4
len: 13
d_gene: .
v_gene: TRBV19
CDR3aa: CASRRGKGEKLFF
CDR3nt: TGTGCCAGTAGAAGGGGAAAGGGTGAAAAACTGTTTTTT

abundance: .
j_gene: TRBJ2-2
len: 14
d_gene: .
v_gene: TRBV5-6
CDR3aa: CASRAMGGTGELFF
CDR3nt: TGTGCCAGCAGAGCCATGGGGGGCACCGGGGAGCTGTTTTTT

abundance: .
j_gene: TRBJ1-1
len: 15
d_gene: .
v_gene: TRBV5-1
CDR3aa: CASSYQGQGITEAFF
CDR3nt: TGCGCCAGCAGCTACCAGGGCCAGGGGATCACTGAAGCTTTCTTT